These 2 T cell receptor beta chains originate from one sample sequenced in a study of blood T cells in healthy people across ages. Next came a second PCR, run for about 7 to 11 cycles, which used a sample-barcoded 5' primer along with a J-beta primer mix. TCRdb ran MiXCR on the 5' RACE reads and lists one entry per CDR3 protein. The repertoire consists of under 2,000,000 distinct CDR3 sequences, with about 50% occurring once and the leading ten covering over 2%. The sample taken for sequencing was blood. These TCRs come from a woman aged 40 to 50 in good health.

The chain uses TRBV7-9 and TRBJ2-1; possible D gene TRBD2, 6 bases. Trimming took 0 bases from V and 9 from J, leaving 21 bases between them. Germline V gene lookup returns CDR1 SEHNR and CDR2 FQNEAQ (reference sequence). The CDR3 consists of 17 residues. For the CDR3, the DNA is TGTGCCAGCAGCTTAGCTACGCCGGGGACTCCCAAGGGTGAGCAGTTCTTC. The encoded protein is CASSLATPGTPKGEQFF. Looking up the rest from reference TRBV7-9 and TRBJ2-1 gives the full variable domain: DTGVSQNPRHKITKRGQNVTFRCDPISEHNRLYWYRQTLGQGPEFLTYFQNEAQLEKSRLLSDRFSAERPKGSFSTLEIQRTEQGDSAMYLCASSLATPGTPKGEQFFGPGTRLTVL.

V and J are TRBV28 and TRBJ2-7; no clear D. V lost 5 bases, J lost 3 bases, and 17 bases lay in between. This CDR3 is built from 15 residues. The germline V gene encodes CDR1 MDHEN and CDR2 SYDVKM. The CDR3 DNA reads TGTGCCAGCAGTCATGGACGGGCCCAAAACTACGAGCAGTACTTC. Translated: CASSHGRAQNYEQYF.